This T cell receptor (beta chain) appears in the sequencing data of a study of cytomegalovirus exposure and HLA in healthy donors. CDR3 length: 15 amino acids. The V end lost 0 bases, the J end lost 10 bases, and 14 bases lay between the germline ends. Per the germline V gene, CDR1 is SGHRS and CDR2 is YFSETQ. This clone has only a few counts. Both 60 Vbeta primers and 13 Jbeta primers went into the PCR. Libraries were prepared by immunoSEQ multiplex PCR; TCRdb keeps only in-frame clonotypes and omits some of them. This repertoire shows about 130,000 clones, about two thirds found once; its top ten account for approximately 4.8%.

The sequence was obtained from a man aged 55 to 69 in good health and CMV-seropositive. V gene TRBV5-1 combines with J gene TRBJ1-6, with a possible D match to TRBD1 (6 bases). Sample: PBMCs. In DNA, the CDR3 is TGCGCCAGCAGCTTGGGTTGGCAGGGGACCTCACCCCTCCACTTT. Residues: CASSLGWQGTSPLHF.